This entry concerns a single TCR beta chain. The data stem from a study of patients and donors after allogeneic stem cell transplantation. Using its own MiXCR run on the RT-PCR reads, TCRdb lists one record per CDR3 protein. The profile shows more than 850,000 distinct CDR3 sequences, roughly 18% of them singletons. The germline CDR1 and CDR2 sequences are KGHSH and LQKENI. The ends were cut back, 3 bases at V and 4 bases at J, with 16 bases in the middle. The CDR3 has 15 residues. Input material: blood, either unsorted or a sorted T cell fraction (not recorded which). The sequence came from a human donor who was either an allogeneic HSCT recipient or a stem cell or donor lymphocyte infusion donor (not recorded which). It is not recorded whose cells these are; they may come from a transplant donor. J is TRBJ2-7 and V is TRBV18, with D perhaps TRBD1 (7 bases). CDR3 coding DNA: TGTGCCAGCTCACCCCCCGGCAGGGGGGCATACGAGCAGTACTTC. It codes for CASSPPGRGAYEQYF.